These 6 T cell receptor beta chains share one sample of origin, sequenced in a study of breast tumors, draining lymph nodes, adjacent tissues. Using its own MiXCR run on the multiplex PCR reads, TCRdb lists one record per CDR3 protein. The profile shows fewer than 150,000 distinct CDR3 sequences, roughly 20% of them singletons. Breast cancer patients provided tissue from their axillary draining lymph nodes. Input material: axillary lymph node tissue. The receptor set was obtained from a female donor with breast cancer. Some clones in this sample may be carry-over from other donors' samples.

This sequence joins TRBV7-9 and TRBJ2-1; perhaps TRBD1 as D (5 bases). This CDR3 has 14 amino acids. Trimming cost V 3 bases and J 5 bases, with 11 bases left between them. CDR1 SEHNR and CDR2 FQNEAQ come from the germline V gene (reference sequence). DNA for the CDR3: TGTGCCAGCAGCTTGAGGCAGGGAAACAATGAGCAGTTCTTC. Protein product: CASSLRQGNNEQFF.

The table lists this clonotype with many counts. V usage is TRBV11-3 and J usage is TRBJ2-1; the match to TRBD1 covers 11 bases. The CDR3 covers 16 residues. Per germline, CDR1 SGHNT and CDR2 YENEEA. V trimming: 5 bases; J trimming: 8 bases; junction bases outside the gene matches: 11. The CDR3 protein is CASSGFGGTGGYEQFF. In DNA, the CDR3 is TGTGCCAGCAGCGGTTTTGGGGGGACAGGGGGGTATGAGCAGTTCTTC.

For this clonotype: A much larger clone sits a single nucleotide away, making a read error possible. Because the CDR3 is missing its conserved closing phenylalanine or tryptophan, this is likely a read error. The CDR3 DNA follows: TGTGCCACCAGCAGCGTCAGGGGCGCTCCGCCCCAGCATTCT. It codes for CATSSVRGAPPQHS. The rearrangement joins TRBV15 to TRBJ1-5; weak D call: TRBD1 (6 bases). Trimming stripped 3 bases from V and 9 bases from J, with 15 bases between. CDR1 LNHNV and CDR2 YYDKDF come from the germline V gene (reference sequence). The CDR3 contains 14 residues.

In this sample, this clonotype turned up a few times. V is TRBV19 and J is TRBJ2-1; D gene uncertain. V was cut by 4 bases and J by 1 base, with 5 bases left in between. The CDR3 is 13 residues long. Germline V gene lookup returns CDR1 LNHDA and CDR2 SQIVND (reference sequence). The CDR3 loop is CASSRPSYNEQFF. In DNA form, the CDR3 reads TGTGCCAGTAGTAGACCTTCCTACAATGAGCAGTTCTTC. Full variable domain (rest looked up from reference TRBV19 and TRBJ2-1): DGGITQSPKYLFRKEGQNVTLSCEQNLNHDAMYWYRQDPGQGLRLIYYSQIVNDFQKGDIAEGYSVSREKKESFPLTVTSAQKNPTAFYLCASSRPSYNEQFFGPGTRLTVL.

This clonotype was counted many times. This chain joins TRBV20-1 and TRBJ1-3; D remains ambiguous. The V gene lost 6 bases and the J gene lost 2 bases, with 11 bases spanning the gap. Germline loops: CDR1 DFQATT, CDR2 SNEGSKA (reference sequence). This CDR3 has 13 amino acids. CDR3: CSAVGGTGNTIYF. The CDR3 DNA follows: TGCAGTGCCGTCGGTGGGACTGGAAACACCATATATTTT.

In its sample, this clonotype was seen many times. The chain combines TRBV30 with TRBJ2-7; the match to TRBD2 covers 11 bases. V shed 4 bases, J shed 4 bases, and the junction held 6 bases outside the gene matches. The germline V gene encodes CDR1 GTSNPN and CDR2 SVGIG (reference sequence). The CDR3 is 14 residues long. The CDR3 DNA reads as TGTGCCTGGAAGCTAGCGGGAGGAGGATACGAGCAGTACTTC. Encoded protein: CAWKLAGGGYEQYF.